The 27 T cell receptor beta chains given below trace back to one sample, sequenced in a study of T cell repertoires in cytomegalovirus infection. A single record per CDR3 protein comes from TCRdb applying MiXCR to the reads. The sample contains around 280,000 distinct CDR3 sequences, roughly an eighth of which appear only once. Material: PBMCs. These receptors were taken from a human donor in good health (CMV status not recorded). Some clones in this sample may be carry-over from other donors' samples.

In its sample, this clonotype was seen many times. This chain joins TRBV27 and TRBJ2-4, with 8 bases matching TRBD2. CDR3 length equals 15 residues. Trimming at V came to 5 bases and at J to 1 base, leaving 4 bases not matched to a gene. Germline values: CDR1 MNHEY, CDR2 SMNVEV (reference sequence). CDR3 sequence reads: CASSAKREAKNIQYF. In DNA form, the CDR3 reads TGTGCCAGCAGTGCCAAGCGGGAGGCCAAAAACATTCAGTACTTC.

The genes are TRBV4-1 and TRBJ2-3; D assignment may be TRBD1 or TRBD2 (6 bases each). V shed 1 base and J shed 4 bases, with 15 bases lying between them. The CDR3 is 16 amino acids. The germline CDR1 and CDR2 sequences are MGHRA and YSYEKL. CDR3 region: CASSQARGALADTQYF. The CDR3 region has the DNA TGCGCCAGCAGCCAAGCTAGGGGGGCCTTGGCAGATACGCAGTATTTT.

This clonotype has a count of ten or more. The CDR3: CASSFQGAEAFF. DNA for the CDR3: TGTGCCAGCAGCTTCCAGGGAGCTGAAGCTTTCTTT. The genes are TRBV7-2 and TRBJ1-1, with TRBD1 as a possible D gene (5 bases). The CDR3 extends over 12 amino acids. Germline CDR1 and CDR2: SGHTA and FQGNSA. Trimming stripped 3 bases from V and 6 bases from J, with 8 bases between.

The rearrangement links TRBV6-8 to TRBJ1-5; perhaps TRBD1 as D (5 bases). V was pared by 9 bases and J by 6 bases, with 15 bases between. Germline V gives CDR1 MNHGY, CDR2 SAAAGT. This CDR3 has 13 amino acids. DNA of the CDR3: TGTGCCAGTTGTCAAGGCGGGGGTCAGCCCCAGCATTTT. Translated, it gives CASCQGGGQPQHF.

CDR3 sequence reads: CSATSPAGTISYEQYF. CDR3 DNA sequence: TGCAGTGCAACAAGCCCGGCAGGCACCATCTCCTACGAGCAGTACTTC. The chain recombines TRBV20-1 with TRBJ2-7; D is uncertain. Germline V gives CDR1 DFQATT, CDR2 SNEGSKA (reference sequence). CDR3 length: 16 residues. V lost 6 bases and J lost 0, with 21 bases in between.

This clonotype was observed at least ten times. The genes are TRBV14 and TRBJ2-7; TRBD2 matches 14 bases. Germline CDR1 SGHDN, CDR2 FVKESK. CDR3 size: 18 residues. The V segment lost 5 bases and the J segment 0 bases; nucleotides outside the gene matches: 9. CDR3 in amino acids: CASSSRTSGRSSSYEQYF. The CDR3 nucleotides read TGTGCCAGCAGCTCTCGGACTAGCGGGAGGAGCAGCTCCTACGAGCAGTACTTC.

The sample holds many counts of this clonotype. CDR3 DNA sequence: TGTGCCAGCAGCTTATACGACGGCTTCAGCGGGAGATCCTACGAGCAGTACTTC. It is translated as CASSLYDGFSGRSYEQYF. The V call is TRBV7-2, the J call TRBJ2-7; 8 bases line up with TRBD2. CDR3 size: 18 residues. CDR1 and CDR2 from the germline V gene are SGHTA and FQGNSA. The V gene end was trimmed by 2 bases and the J gene end by 1 base; junction bases not matched to a gene: 13.

The table lists this clonotype with a few counts. The chain uses TRBV7-9 and TRBJ1-2; a possible D gene is TRBD1 (5 bases). The germline V gene encodes CDR1 SEHNR and CDR2 FQNEAQ (reference sequence). The CDR3 is 13 amino acids. Trimming pared 5 bases from V and 6 bases from J, leaving 13 bases between. The CDR3 sequence is CASSLMEGNGYTF. CDR3 sequence (DNA): TGTGCCAGCAGCCTTATGGAGGGGAATGGCTACACCTTC.

This clonotype came up many times. V gene TRBV7-2 combines with J gene TRBJ2-3, with 8 bases identical to TRBD1. The CDR3 has 15 amino acids. CDR1 and CDR2 (germline): SGHTA, FQGNSA. Trimming at V came to 1 base and at J to 4 bases, leaving 4 bases not matched to a gene. CDR3 protein: CASSLEGRGPDTQYF. CDR3 nucleotides: TGTGCCAGCAGCTTAGAGGGCAGGGGGCCAGATACGCAGTATTTT.

V and J are TRBV20-1 and TRBJ1-4; 7 bases agree with TRBD1. Trimming cost V 2 bases and J 1 base; bases outside gene matches: 10. Germline-derived CDR1 and CDR2 are DFQATT and SNEGSKA (reference sequence). This CDR3 region has 17 residues. The CDR3 is CSARQGVPQLTNEKLFF. The CDR3 DNA sequence: TGCAGTGCTAGACAGGGGGTCCCTCAACTAACTAATGAAAAACTGTTTTTT.

This clonotype was observed a handful of times. The chain joins TRBV29-1 to TRBJ2-7; D tentatively reads TRBD1 or TRBD2 (5 bases each). V lost 7 bases and J 3 bases, leaving 16 bases between the germline ends. The CDR3 sequence is 13 residues long. Germline V gene lookup returns CDR1 SQVTM and CDR2 ANQGSEA. As DNA, the CDR3 is TGCAGCGGAGGGGACCCAAACAGCTACGAGCAGTACTTC. It specifies CSGGDPNSYEQYF.

The chain has TRBV7-9 and TRBJ1-2; D gene ambiguous. There are 14 residues in the CDR3. Germline V CDR1 and CDR2: SEHNR, FQNEAQ (reference sequence). The germline V and J ends were trimmed by 5 bases and 1 base, with 11 bases remaining between them. The CDR3 sequence: CASSPTPDNYGYTF. The DNA of the CDR3 is TGTGCCAGCAGCCCCACCCCTGATAACTATGGCTACACCTTC.

This chain connects TRBV20-1 to TRBJ2-2, with 7 bases aligning to TRBD2. CDR3 size: 13 residues. Germline V gives CDR1 DFQATT, CDR2 SNEGSKA (reference sequence). Trimming took 6 bases from V and 4 from J; bases not matched to a gene: 5. CDR3 DNA: TGCAGTGCCCTTCGCGGGGGCACCGGGGAGCTGTTTTTT. Translating it yields CSALRGGTGELFF.

This clonotype was observed at least ten times. V and J are TRBV6-4 and TRBJ2-1; 9 bases align to TRBD2. Germline assignment: CDR1 MRHNA and CDR2 SNTAGT. The CDR3 length is 16 residues. Losses at the gene ends were 3 bases for V and 14 bases for J; bases not matched to a gene: 17. The CDR3 region is CASSEEGAGGARREFF. The DNA of the CDR3 is TGTGCCAGCAGTGAAGAGGGAGCGGGAGGCGCCCGGAGGGAGTTCTTC.

This clonotype was observed at least ten times. The chain recombines TRBV27 with TRBJ2-7; maybe TRBD2 (7 bases). CDR3 length equals 13 residues. V was pared by 7 bases and J by 4 bases, with 14 bases between. CDR1 is MNHEY, CDR2 SMNVEV, per germline (reference sequence). CDR3 nucleotides: TGTGCCAGCATGGGGGGGCCGGGGTACGAGCAGTACTTC. It codes for CASMGGPGYEQYF.

This sequence joins TRBV6-2 or TRBV6-3 and TRBJ2-3; 9 positions match TRBD2. Germline CDR1 reads MNHEY; CDR2 reads SVGEGT. The CDR3 covers 15 residues. The V gene end was trimmed by 2 bases and the J gene end by 4 bases; junction bases not matched to a gene: 4. The CDR3 sequence: CASSYDASGADTQYF. In DNA, the CDR3 is TGTGCCAGCAGTTACGACGCTAGCGGGGCAGATACGCAGTATTTT.

This chain uses TRBV9 with TRBJ2-1; D ambiguous. The CDR3 consists of 15 residues. The germline gives CDR1 SGDLS, CDR2 YYNGEE. V lost 0 bases, J lost 9 bases, and 16 bases lay in between. The CDR3: CASSVEEGSHSEQFF. The CDR3 DNA reads as TGTGCCAGCAGCGTAGAGGAAGGGTCCCACAGTGAGCAGTTCTTC.

This chain connects TRBV12-3 or TRBV12-4 to TRBJ1-5; 10 nucleotides align to TRBD1. CDR3 length equals 17 residues. The trim removed 5 bases at V and 7 bases at J, leaving 14 bases unmatched. The CDR3 sequence: CASSITLGTGADQPQHF. CDR3 coding DNA: TGTGCCAGCAGTATAACCCTAGGGACAGGGGCAGACCAGCCCCAGCATTTT.

There are many counts of this clonotype. The chain employs TRBV9 and TRBJ2-1; 9 nucleotides agree with TRBD2. CDR3 length: 15 amino acids. The V gene's germline CDR1 is SGDLS and CDR2 YYNGEE. After removal of 0 bases from V and 6 bases from J, the junction contained 4 bases not matched to a gene. The CDR3 nucleotides read TGTGCCAGCAGCGTAGGAGGACTAGCGACCAATGAGCAGTTCTTC. This gives the protein CASSVGGLATNEQFF.

The chain is built from TRBV7-4 and TRBJ2-7; no definite D call. Germline V lookup: CDR1 SGHVT, CDR2 SQSDAQ. This CDR3 spans 14 amino acids. The V end lost 2 bases, the J end lost 0 bases, and 8 bases lay between the germline ends. This chain's CDR3 is CASSLSQPSYEQYF. The DNA of the CDR3 is TGTGCCAGCAGCTTATCACAGCCCTCCTACGAGCAGTACTTC.

This clonotype was observed at least ten times. The CDR3 is CSARSKPGANVLTF. The DNA of the CDR3 is TGCAGTGCTAGATCTAAACCTGGGGCCAACGTCCTGACTTTC. The chain uses TRBV20-1 and TRBJ2-6; no clear D gene. V was pared by 2 bases and J by 2 bases, with 7 bases between. The CDR3 has 14 residues. Germline V gene lookup returns CDR1 DFQATT and CDR2 SNEGSKA (reference sequence).

Ten or more counts support this clonotype. CDR3 nucleotides: TGTGCCAGCAGCTTAATGCAGGGACGGGGATTGCGAACTGAAGCTTTCTTT. This codes for CASSLMQGRGLRTEAFF. This chain connects TRBV7-3 to TRBJ1-1, with D perhaps TRBD1 (5 bases). Germline-derived CDR1 and CDR2 are SGHTA and FQGTGA. Deletions cut 1 base from V and 5 bases from J, with 20 bases between. The CDR3 sequence is 17 residues long.

This rearrangement joins TRBV6-4 to TRBJ2-4; D call uncertain. The CDR3 is made up of 20 amino acids. V lost 3 bases, J lost 0 bases, and 24 bases lay in between. CDR1 is MRHNA and CDR2 is SNTAGT in the germline V gene. The CDR3 coding sequence is TGTGCCAGCAGTGAACCGGGCCCCTTAAGAGAAGAACTAGCCAAAAACATTCAGTACTTC. Translating it yields CASSEPGPLREELAKNIQYF.

This clonotype was seen at least ten times. This chain connects TRBV7-2 to TRBJ2-7; 7 bases align to TRBD2. Germline V lookup: CDR1 SGHTA, CDR2 FQGNSA. Trimming took 1 base from V and 0 from J; bases not matched to a gene: 6. There are 16 residues in the CDR3. The CDR3 sequence: CASSLDGGGSSYEQYF. For the CDR3, the DNA is TGTGCCAGCAGCTTAGATGGTGGCGGGAGCTCCTACGAGCAGTACTTC. Based on the CDR3 plus reference TRBV7-2 and TRBJ2-7, the full variable domain is GAGVSQSPSNKVTEKGKDVELRCDPISGHTALYWYRQSLGQGLEFLIYFQGNSAPDKSGLPSDRFSAERTGGSVSTLTIQRTQQEDSAVYLCASSLDGGGSSYEQYFGPGTRLTVT.

This sequence joins TRBV19 and TRBJ2-1; 9 bases align to TRBD2. Germline CDR1 is LNHDA and CDR2 is SQIVND (reference sequence). V gave up 4 bases and J gave up 8 bases; unmatched junction bases: 9. The CDR3 sequence is 15 residues long. The CDR3 DNA reads TGTGCCAGTAGTACCGGGACTAGCTTTGGTCATGAGCAGTTCTTC. Its protein product is CASSTGTSFGHEQFF.

This clonotype has at least ten counts. V usage is TRBV5-6 and J usage is TRBJ1-6, with D uncertain. This CDR3 spans 15 amino acids. Germline V lookup: CDR1 SGHDT, CDR2 YYEEEE. V was cut by 1 base and J by 7 bases, with 12 bases left in between. CDR3 sequence: CASSLPGTTNSPLHF. CDR3 bases: TGTGCCAGCAGCTTGCCGGGTACAACGAATTCACCCCTCCACTTT.

The rearrangement uses TRBV6-5 and TRBJ2-5; perhaps TRBD2 as D (6 bases). The CDR3 is 17 amino acids. Deletions cut 7 bases from V and 5 bases from J, with 26 bases between. The germline V gene has CDR1 MNHEY and CDR2 SVGAGI. The CDR3 DNA is TGTGCCAGCAACATTACATGGGTGCGGGGCTTCCCGGAGACCCAGTACTTC. This sequence encodes CASNITWVRGFPETQYF.